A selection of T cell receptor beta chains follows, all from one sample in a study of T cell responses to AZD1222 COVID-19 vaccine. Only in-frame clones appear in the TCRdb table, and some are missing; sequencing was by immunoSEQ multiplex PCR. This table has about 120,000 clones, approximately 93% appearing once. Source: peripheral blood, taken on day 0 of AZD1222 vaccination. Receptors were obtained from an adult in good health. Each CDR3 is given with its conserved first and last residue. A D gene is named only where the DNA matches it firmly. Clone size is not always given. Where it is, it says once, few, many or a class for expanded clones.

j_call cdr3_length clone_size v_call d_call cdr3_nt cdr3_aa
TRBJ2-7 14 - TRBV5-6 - TGTGCCAGCAGCTTGGACACAGGCGCCTACGAGCAGTACTTC CASSLDTGAYEQYF
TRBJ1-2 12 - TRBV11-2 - TGTGCCAGCAGCTCCATCAGGGGCGGCTACACCTTC CASSSIRGGYTF
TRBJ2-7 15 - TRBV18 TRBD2 TGTGCCAGCTCACCGGACTTTGGGACTAGAGAAGAGCAGTACTTC CASSPDFGTREEQYF
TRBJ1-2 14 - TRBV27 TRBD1 TGTGCCAGCAGTTTAGCCGACAGGGAGTCCGGCTACACCTTC CASSLADRESGYTF
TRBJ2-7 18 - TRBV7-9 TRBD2 TGTGCCAGCAGCTTAGGGTGGGGACTAGCGGTATCCTCCTACGAGCAGTACTTC CASSLGWGLAVSSYEQYF
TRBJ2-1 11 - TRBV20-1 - TGCAGTGCTAAGCGGGTCAATGAGCAGTTCTTC CSAKRVNEQFF
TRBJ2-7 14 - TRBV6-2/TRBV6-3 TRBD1 TGTGCCAGCAGCAGACAGGGGGCGCGGTACGAGCAGTACTTC CASSRQGARYEQYF
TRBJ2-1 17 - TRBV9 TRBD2 TGTGCCAGCAGCGCCGGGACTAGTGGGCCCTCGGGGAATGAGCAGTTCTTC CASSAGTSGPSGNEQFF
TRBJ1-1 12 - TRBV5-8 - TGTGCCAGCAGCTTGTTTGGCGCTGAAGCTTTCTTT CASSLFGAEAFF
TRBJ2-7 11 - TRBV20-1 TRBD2 TGCAGTGCCAAAGCGGGAGTCGAGCAGTACTTC CSAKAGVEQYF
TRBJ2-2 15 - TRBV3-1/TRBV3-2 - TGTGCCAGCAGCCAAGATCCTTTGGGACCTGGGGAGCTGTTTTTT CASSQDPLGPGELFF
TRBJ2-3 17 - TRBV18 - TGTGCCAGCTCACCACCAGTAACGGGACGAAACGCAGATACGCAGTATTTT CASSPPVTGRNADTQYF
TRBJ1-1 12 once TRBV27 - TGTGCTGGCCCAGGGGTGGACACTGAAGCTTTCTTT CAGPGVDTEAFF
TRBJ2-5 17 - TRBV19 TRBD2 TGTGCCAGTAGTAAAACGGGGACTAGTTTTTCTCGAGAGACCCAGTACTTC CASSKTGTSFSRETQYF
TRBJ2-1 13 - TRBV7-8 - TGTGCCAGTGTGAGACTAGGGAACAATGAGCAGTTCTTC CASVRLGNNEQFF
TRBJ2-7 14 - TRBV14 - TGTGCCAGCAGCCAAGGGGGGGACGCCTACGAGCAGTACTTC CASSQGGDAYEQYF
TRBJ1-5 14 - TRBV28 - TGTGCCAGCAGTTTAGAGGTACTGCTCGGGCCCCAGCATTTT CASSLEVLLGPQHF
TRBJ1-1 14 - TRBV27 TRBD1 TGTGCCAGCAGATCCGGGACAGTGAACACTGAAGCTTTCTTT CASRSGTVNTEAFF
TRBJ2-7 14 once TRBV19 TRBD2 TGTGCCAGTAGTATAAGCGGGACTTTCTACGAGCAGTACTTC CASSISGTFYEQYF
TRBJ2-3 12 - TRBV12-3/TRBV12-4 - TGTGCCAGCAGTTCCGGACAATATACGCAGTATTTT CASSSGQYTQYF
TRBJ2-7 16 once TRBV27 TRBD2 TGTGCCAGCAGTTTAACCCCCTGGGGGGGAGACTACGAGCAGTACTTC CASSLTPWGGDYEQYF
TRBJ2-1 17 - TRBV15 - TGTGCCACCAGCAGAGAGGTACGAGCGCCAGGGAACAATGAGCAGTTCTTC CATSREVRAPGNNEQFF
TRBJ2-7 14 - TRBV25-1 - TGTGCCAGCAGTGCTGGACTGAATTCAATCGAGCAGTACTTC CASSAGLNSIEQYF
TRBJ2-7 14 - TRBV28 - TGTGCCAGCAGTACGGCCGGTCCACTGGGGGAGCAGTACTTC CASSTAGPLGEQYF
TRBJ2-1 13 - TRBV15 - TGTGCCACCAGCGGAACTAGAAACGATGAGCAGTTCTTC CATSGTRNDEQFF
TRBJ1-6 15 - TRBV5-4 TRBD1 TGTGCCAGCAGCGGTCCGGGACAGGGCATTTCACCCCTCCACTTT CASSGPGQGISPLHF
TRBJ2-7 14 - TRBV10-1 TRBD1 TGCGCCAGCAGTGAGTCTTACAGGGGCCACGAGCAGTACTTC CASSESYRGHEQYF
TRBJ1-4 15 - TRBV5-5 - TGTGCCAGCAGCTTGGCCGATACAACTAATGAAAAACTGTTTTTT CASSLADTTNEKLFF
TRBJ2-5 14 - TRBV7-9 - TGTGCCAGCAGCTTAGATCTCATGAAAGAGACCCAGTACTTC CASSLDLMKETQYF
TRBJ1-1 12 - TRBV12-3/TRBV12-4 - TGTGCCAGCGTAGGGGGGGCGAGGAGTGCTTTCTTT CASVGGARSAFF
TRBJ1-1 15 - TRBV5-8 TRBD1 TGTGCCAGCAGCCTAAGACAGGGACTGAACACTGAAGCTTTCTTT CASSLRQGLNTEAFF
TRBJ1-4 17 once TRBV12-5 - TGTGCTAGTGGTTCCTCCCTGACCGTTGCAACTAATGAAAAACTGTTTTTT CASGSSLTVATNEKLFF
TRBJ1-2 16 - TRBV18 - TGTGCCAGCTCACCCACCGGACAGTCTCAAACCTATGGCTACACCTTC CASSPTGQSQTYGYTF
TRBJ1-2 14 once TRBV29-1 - TGCAGCGTTGGGAAGTACAGGGCCGACTATGGCTACACCTTC CSVGKYRADYGYTF
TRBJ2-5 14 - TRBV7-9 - TGTGCCAGCAGCTACCCAGATAGGCAAGAGACCCAGTACTTC CASSYPDRQETQYF
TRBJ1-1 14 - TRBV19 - TGTGCCAGTATACGGGACGGACTGAACACTGAAGCTTTCTTT CASIRDGLNTEAFF
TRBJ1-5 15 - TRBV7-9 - TGTGCCAGCAGCTTATTTAACGGGAGCAATCAGCCCCAGCATTTT CASSLFNGSNQPQHF
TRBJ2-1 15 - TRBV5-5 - TGTGCCAGCAGCCGATTAACCGTACTACAAAATGAGCAGTTCTTC CASSRLTVLQNEQFF
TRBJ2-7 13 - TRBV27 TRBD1 TGTGCCAGCAGTTTGACAGGGGCCTACGAGCAGTACTTC CASSLTGAYEQYF
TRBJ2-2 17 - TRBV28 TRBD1 TGTGCCAGCACGTTCCTAGGGGACAGGGAGAAGACCGGGGAGCTGTTTTTT CASTFLGDREKTGELFF
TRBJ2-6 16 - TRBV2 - TGTGCCAGCAGTGAAGCCAGGAACTCTGGGGCCAACGTCCTGACTTTC CASSEARNSGANVLTF
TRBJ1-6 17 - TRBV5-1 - TGCGCCAGCAGCTTGGTGCCAGGGCCTGGGGATTATTCACCCCTCCACTTT CASSLVPGPGDYSPLHF
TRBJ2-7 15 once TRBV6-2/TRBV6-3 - TGTGCCAGCAGTTACGGGCACATCCTAGCCTACGAGCAGTACTTC CASSYGHILAYEQYF
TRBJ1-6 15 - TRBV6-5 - TGTGCCAGCAGTTACTCACGGACAGCGAATTCACCCCTCCACTTT CASSYSRTANSPLHF
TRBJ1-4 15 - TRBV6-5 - TGTGCCAGCAGTTATGGTGGGGAGAGCGGCGAAAAACTGTTTTTT CASSYGGESGEKLFF
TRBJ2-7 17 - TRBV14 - TGTGCCAGCAGCCAAGAGGGCGGTTGGGGCCTCTCCTACGAGCAGTACTTC CASSQEGGWGLSYEQYF
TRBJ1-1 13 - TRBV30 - TGTGCCTCAATTAGAGATGTGAACACTGAAGCTTTCTTT CASIRDVNTEAFF
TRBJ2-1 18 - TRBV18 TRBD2 TGTGCCAGCTCACCGGTATTACTAGCGGAAGGCTCCTACAATGAGCAGTTCTTC CASSPVLLAEGSYNEQFF
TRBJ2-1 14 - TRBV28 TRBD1 TGTGCCAGCAGCAGGGACAGGGGAGGAAATGAGCAGTTCTTC CASSRDRGGNEQFF
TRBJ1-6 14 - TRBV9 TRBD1 TGTGCCAGCAGCGTAGGACAGGGGGGATCACCCCTCCACTTT CASSVGQGGSPLHF
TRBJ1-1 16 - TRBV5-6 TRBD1 TGTGCCAGCAGCTTGCCCGCGACAGGGGTCGACACTGAAGCTTTCTTT CASSLPATGVDTEAFF
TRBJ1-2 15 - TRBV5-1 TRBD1 TGCGCCAGCAGCTTCTCTGACAGGGTGAACTATGGCTACACCTTC CASSFSDRVNYGYTF
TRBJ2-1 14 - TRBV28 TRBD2 TGTGCCAGCAGTTATCGACTAGCGGGAGTTAAGCAGTTCTTC CASSYRLAGVKQFF
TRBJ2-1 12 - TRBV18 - TGTGCCAGCTCACCAGGGTGGCATGAGCAGTTCTTC CASSPGWHEQFF
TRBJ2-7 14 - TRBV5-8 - TGTGCCAGCAGCCGACCAACGAGCTCCTACGAGCAGTACTTC CASSRPTSSYEQYF
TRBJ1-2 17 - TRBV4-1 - TGCGCCAGCAGCCATACGCTCCGGGGCTCAGCTAACTATGGCTACACCTTC CASSHTLRGSANYGYTF
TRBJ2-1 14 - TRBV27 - TGTGCCAGCAGTTTATCGTACGGGGCCAATGAGCAGTTCTTC CASSLSYGANEQFF
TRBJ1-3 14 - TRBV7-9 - TGTGCCAGCAGCTTACTGGTGGAAGCAAACACCATATATTTT CASSLLVEANTIYF